This T cell receptor beta chain was captured by sequencing in a study of blood T cells in healthy people across ages. Per-sample yields of isolated PBMCs were at least 6 million. Study-wide results and caveats: Samples with more naive T cells showed higher observed beta diversity. It was held that diversity estimates obtained from one million T cells represented underestimates.

Germline V lookup: CDR1 DFQATT, CDR2 SNEGSKA (reference sequence). This CDR3 region has 15 residues. Trimming at V came to 7 bases and at J to 2 bases, leaving 8 bases not matched to a gene. Primers used in a second PCR of roughly 6 to 11 cycles were a sample-barcoded 5' primer and a J-beta primer mix. TCRdb re-analysed the 5' RACE reads in MiXCR, keeping a single row per CDR3 protein. The profile shows approximately 1.5 million distinct CDR3 sequences, approximately 32% of them singletons. In regard to this clonotype: Its target is not known.

The rearrangement joins TRBV20-1 to TRBJ2-6; 7 bases fit TRBD1. The TCR comes from a woman aged 30 to 39 in good health. The source material was blood. The CDR3 loop is CSVSDRKPGANVLTF. The CDR3, as DNA: TGCAGTGTTTCGGACAGGAAACCTGGGGCCAACGTCCTGACTTTC.